The 31 T cell receptor beta chains listed next were all sequenced from one sample in a study of blood T cell repertoires in COVID-19. Method: immunoSEQ multiplex PCR; TCRdb's copy keeps in-frame clones and lacks some. The sample has some 350,000 clones, around four fifths seen once. The specimen was peripheral blood. The source is a man aged 30-40 years with active or convalescent COVID-19.

V is TRBV24-1 and J is TRBJ1-6, with no clear D. V lost 2 bases and J lost 9, with 7 bases in between. The CDR3 is made up of 13 amino acids. CDR1 KGHDR and CDR2 SFDVKD come from the germline V gene. In nucleotides, the CDR3 is TGTGCCACCAGTGATTCGGTCATTTCACCCCTCCACTTT. Translating gives CATSDSVISPLHF.

The genes are TRBV30 and TRBJ2-7; 12 bases are a match to TRBD2. The germline V gene encodes CDR1 GTSNPN and CDR2 SVGIG (reference sequence). Losses at the gene ends were 2 bases for V and 6 bases for J; bases not matched to a gene: 8. This CDR3 is built from 15 residues. For the CDR3, the DNA is TGTGCCTGGAGTAACGGACTAGCGGGAACTTCCGAGCAGTACTTC. Encoded protein: CAWSNGLAGTSEQYF. Using reference TRBV30 and TRBJ2-7 for the parts outside the CDR3, the full variable domain is SQTIHQWPATLVQPVGSPLSLECTVEGTSNPNLYWYRQAAGRGLQLLFYSVGIGQISSEVPQNLSASRPQDRQFILSSKKLLLSDSGFYLCAWSNGLAGTSEQYFGPGTRLTVT.

The CDR3 region is CASSSNPPASDYNEQFF. CDR3 sequence (DNA): TGTGCCAGCAGTTCCAACCCCCCCGCTAGCGACTACAATGAGCAGTTCTTC. The gene calls are TRBV28 and TRBJ2-1; possible D gene TRBD2, 6 bases. This CDR3 comprises 17 residues. V was pared by 4 bases and J by 3 bases, with 19 bases between. CDR1 and CDR2 from the germline V gene are MDHEN and SYDVKM.

Concerning this clone: The identical CDR3 is also encoded by other nucleotide sequences in the sample. The chain links TRBV6-5 to TRBJ1-1, with D perhaps matching TRBD1 (6 bases). CDR1 is MNHEY, CDR2 SVGAGI, per germline. The CDR3 is 13 amino acids. Trimming took off 6 bases at V and 5 bases at J, with 13 bases between the two ends. CDR3 in amino acids: CASRGGAYTEAFF. CDR3 DNA: TGTGCCAGCAGGGGGGGGGCGTATACTGAAGCTTTCTTT.

V and J are TRBV6-6 and TRBJ2-3; 11 nucleotides line up with TRBD1. Germline CDR1 and CDR2: MNHNY and SVGAGI (reference sequence). The CDR3 length is 14 residues. V lost 6 bases and J lost 11; bases outside the gene matches: 10. The CDR3 sequence is CASRETDRGLGQYF. For the CDR3, the DNA is TGTGCCAGCAGAGAGACGGACAGGGGGCTTGGGCAGTATTTT.

This clone was seen once. The gene calls are TRBV10-3 and TRBJ1-4; D gene unclear. The CDR3 is 14 residues long. V lost 2 bases and J lost 7, with 11 bases in between. Germline V lookup: CDR1 ENHRY, CDR2 SYGVKD. This chain's CDR3 is CAISEGGIREKLFF. Written as DNA, the CDR3 is TGTGCCATCAGTGAGGGAGGAATCCGTGAAAAACTGTTTTTT.

This chain links TRBV6-2 or TRBV6-3 with TRBJ1-1, with a weak D call TRBD1 (5 bases). V was cut by 0 bases and J by 6 bases, with 17 bases left in between. The CDR3 consists of 16 residues. Germline V CDR1 and CDR2: MNHEY, SVGEGT. CDR3 loop: CASSYSGGSRKAEAFF. The CDR3 nucleotides read TGTGCCAGCAGTTACTCGGGGGGGTCCCGGAAGGCTGAAGCTTTCTTT.

The rearrangement joins TRBV5-1 to TRBJ2-1; 16 nucleotides match TRBD2. CDR1 SGHRS and CDR2 YFSETQ come from the germline V gene. The CDR3 contains 17 residues. J was trimmed by 10 bases and V by 4 bases; bases with no gene match: 11. The CDR3 loop reads CASSLTGTSGRASEQFF. CDR3 DNA sequence: TGCGCCAGCAGCCTGACCGGGACTAGCGGGAGGGCCAGCGAGCAGTTCTTC.

This chain joins TRBV19 and TRBJ2-7, with 10 bases that match TRBD1. The ends lost 3 bases at V and 4 bases at J; junction bases unmatched: 9. Germline V gene data show CDR1 as LNHDA and CDR2 as SQIVND (reference sequence). The CDR3 extends over 16 amino acids. The CDR3 DNA sequence: TGTGCCAGTAGTATTGTGGGGACAGGGGCAACATACGAGCAGTACTTC. It specifies CASSIVGTGATYEQYF.

The chain joins TRBV6-5 to TRBJ1-2, with TRBD1 matching over 8 bases. The CDR3 has 15 amino acids. Trimming removed 2 bases from V and 6 bases from J; junction bases left unmatched: 8. Germline CDR1 is MNHEY and CDR2 is SVGAGI. The CDR3 nucleotides are TGTGCCAGCAGTTACGATCAGGGGGCGCAGGATGGCTACACCTTC. Translation: CASSYDQGAQDGYTF.

J is TRBJ1-4 and V is TRBV2, with a possible D match to TRBD1 (5 bases). CDR3 length: 15 amino acids. The V end was cut by 7 bases, the J end by 0 bases, with 12 bases between. Germline V lookup: CDR1 SNHLY, CDR2 FYNNEI. This chain's CDR3 is CASIRDSATNEKLFF. In nucleotides, the CDR3 is TGTGCCAGCATAAGAGACAGTGCAACTAATGAAAAACTGTTTTTT. Complete variable domain (other parts from reference TRBV2 and TRBJ1-4): EPEVTQTPSHQVTQMGQEVILRCVPISNHLYFYWYRQILGQKVEFLVSFYNNEISEKSEIFDDQFSVERPDGSNFTLKIRSTKLEDSAMYFCASIRDSATNEKLFFGSGTQLSVL.

The rearrangement links TRBV20-1 to TRBJ2-1; D remains ambiguous. The CDR3 covers 13 residues. Germline V gene data show CDR1 as DFQATT and CDR2 as SNEGSKA (reference sequence). The V end was cut by 3 bases, the J end by 6 bases, with 12 bases between. In DNA form, the CDR3 reads TGCAGTGCTAGTCGAGAACGGAGCAATGAGCAGTTCTTC. It codes for CSASRERSNEQFF.

V is TRBV9 and J is TRBJ2-3; 8 nucleotides line up with TRBD1. The CDR3 totals 16 residues. Germline V lookup: CDR1 SGDLS, CDR2 YYNGEE. V was pared by 3 bases and J by 1 base, with 7 bases of the junction left unmatched. CDR3 in amino acids: CASSAAGGAGTDTQYF. The DNA of the CDR3 is TGTGCCAGCAGCGCCGCAGGGGGCGCGGGCACAGATACGCAGTATTTT.

This sequence joins TRBV19 and TRBJ1-5, with D unresolved. The CDR3 is made up of 15 amino acids. Per germline, CDR1 LNHDA and CDR2 SQIVND (reference sequence). Trimming took 6 bases from V and 2 from J, leaving 14 bases between them. The CDR3 region is CASRGGSRGNQPQHF. The DNA of the CDR3 is TGTGCCAGTAGGGGTGGAAGTCGGGGCAATCAGCCCCAGCATTTT.

The chain has TRBV4-3 and TRBJ2-7; 9 nucleotides align to TRBD1. This CDR3 spans 15 amino acids. With V trimmed by 0 bases and J by 4 bases, 4 bases remained unmatched. Germline V gene data show CDR1 as LGHNA and CDR2 as YSLEER. CDR3 nucleotide sequence: TGCGCCAGCAGCCAAGATACGGGACAGGGATACGAGCAGTACTTC. Translation: CASSQDTGQGYEQYF.

This chain connects TRBV7-2 to TRBJ1-6; the D is unclear. The CDR3 spans 14 residues. V lost 2 bases to trimming and J lost 4 bases, with 6 bases between them. Germline V gives CDR1 SGHTA, CDR2 FQGNSA. The CDR3 sequence: CASSLRGYNSPLHF. In DNA form, the CDR3 reads TGTGCCAGCAGCTTACGGGGATATAATTCACCCCTCCACTTT.

The J gene is TRBJ1-5, the V gene TRBV18; tentatively, D is TRBD1 (5 bases). Looked up from germline, CDR1 is KGHSH and CDR2 is LQKENI. CDR3 length equals 14 residues. V was clipped by 3 bases and J by 5 bases, with 11 bases between them. The CDR3 coding sequence is TGTGCCAGCTCACCGGGGGGAGGCGATCAGCCCCAGCATTTT. Protein: CASSPGGGDQPQHF. The variable domain in full, completed from reference TRBV18 and TRBJ1-5, reads NAGVMQNPRHLVRRRGQEARLRCSPMKGHSHVYWYRQLPEEGLKFMVYLQKENIIDESGMPKERFSAEFPKEGPSILRIQQVVRGDSAAYFCASSPGGGDQPQHFGDGTRLSIL.

V and J are TRBV28 and TRBJ2-1; 9 positions match TRBD2. Germline trimming cut 6 bases from V and 8 bases from J; bases unmatched to any gene: 11. This CDR3 region has 15 residues. CDR1 is MDHEN, CDR2 SYDVKM, per germline. The chain's CDR3 is CASSPGVAGDHEQFF. DNA of the CDR3: TGTGCCAGCAGCCCCGGGGTAGCGGGAGATCATGAGCAGTTCTTC.

The CDR3 spells CASSGGGDSPLHF. The CDR3 region has the DNA TGTGCCAGCAGTGGAGGGGGCGATTCACCCCTCCACTTT. The chain recombines TRBV25-1 with TRBJ1-6; 7 bases are a match to TRBD1. The trim removed 4 bases at V and 8 bases at J, leaving 2 bases unmatched. There are 13 residues in the CDR3. Germline V gene sequence: CDR1 MGHDK, CDR2 SYGVNS.

The rearrangement uses TRBV7-8 and TRBJ2-3, with a weak D call TRBD1 (5 bases). This CDR3 is 14 amino acids long. The ends were cut back, 5 bases at V and 2 bases at J, with 11 bases in the middle. From germline, CDR1 is SGHVS and CDR2 FQNEAQ. CDR3 amino acids: CASSQTGPTDTQYF. Written as DNA, the CDR3 is TGTGCCAGCAGCCAAACAGGCCCCACAGATACGCAGTATTTT.

This rearrangement joins TRBV3-1 (or the pseudogene TRBV3-2) to TRBJ1-2, with D possibly being TRBD1 (6 bases). Germline V gives CDR1 LGHDT, CDR2 YNNKEL (reference sequence). V was cut by 2 bases and J by 10 bases, with 14 bases left in between. The length of the CDR3 is 13 residues. DNA of the CDR3: TGTGCCAGCAGCCAAAACGAGGGACACCTCTACACCTTC. Its protein is CASSQNEGHLYTF.

This clone was detected many times. CDR3 protein: CASSQLTRGKQFF. DNA for the CDR3: TGCGCCAGCAGCCAACTAACTAGGGGGAAGCAGTTCTTC. The chain couples TRBV4-1 to TRBJ2-1, with D perhaps matching TRBD1 (6 bases). This CDR3 region has 13 residues. Deletions cut 2 bases from V and 11 bases from J, with 13 bases between. The V gene's germline CDR1 is MGHRA and CDR2 YSYEKL.

The rearrangement uses TRBV4-2 and TRBJ2-2; 7 bases map to TRBD2. J was trimmed by 6 bases and V by 1 base; bases with no gene match: 11. Germline lookup yields CDR1 LGHNA and CDR2 YNFKEQ. The CDR3 consists of 17 residues. The CDR3 sequence is CASSQGWRELVAGELFF. The DNA for the CDR3 is TGTGCCAGCAGCCAAGGGTGGCGGGAGTTGGTAGCCGGGGAGCTGTTTTTT.

The chain joins TRBV14 to TRBJ1-1; D ambiguous. Trimming shortened V by 5 bases and J by 1 base, and 11 bases separated the two germline ends. The CDR3 is 14 amino acids. Germline values: CDR1 SGHDN, CDR2 FVKESK. The CDR3 DNA reads as TGTGCCAGCAGCTCCCGGGTCTGGAACACTGAAGCTTTCTTT. Amino acid sequence: CASSSRVWNTEAFF.

The rearrangement joins TRBV9 to TRBJ1-1; 9 positions match TRBD1. Germline V gene data show CDR1 as SGDLS and CDR2 as YYNGEE. The CDR3 has 12 residues. V lost 3 bases to trimming and J lost 11 bases; unmatched junction nucleotides: 5. The CDR3 DNA is TGTGCCAGCAGCGGGGGGACAGGGTTTGCTTTCTTT. As protein: CASSGGTGFAFF.

The V and J genes are TRBV11-2 and TRBJ2-7, with TRBD2 as a possible D gene (5 bases). This CDR3 region has 14 residues. Germline assignment: CDR1 SGHAT and CDR2 FQNNGV. The V end was cut by 5 bases, the J end by 6 bases, with 17 bases between. This chain's CDR3 is CASSPVRRLREQYF. DNA for the CDR3: TGTGCCAGCAGCCCGGTTCGGAGGTTACGCGAGCAGTACTTC.

This clone came up a few times. The genes are TRBV7-2 and TRBJ1-2; maybe TRBD1 (5 bases). The CDR3 runs 14 residues. Germline V gene lookup returns CDR1 SGHTA and CDR2 FQGNSA. The V gene lost 6 bases and the J gene lost 3 bases, with 14 bases spanning the gap. CDR3 sequence: CASREGQGDYGYTF. The CDR3 DNA follows: TGTGCCAGCAGGGAAGGGCAGGGCGACTATGGCTACACCTTC.

The V call is TRBV30, the J call TRBJ1-2; no firm D call. The germline gives CDR1 GTSNPN, CDR2 SVGIG (reference sequence). This CDR3 contains 12 residues. Trimming took 2 bases from V and 4 from J, leaving 8 bases between them. CDR3 bases: TGTGCCTGGAGTCCCTCCTTCTATGGCTACACCTTC. Translated: CAWSPSFYGYTF.

The chain combines TRBV2 with TRBJ1-5; D possibly corresponds to TRBD1 (6 bases). The CDR3 extends over 15 amino acids. Germline V lookup: CDR1 SNHLY, CDR2 FYNNEI. V lost 6 bases, J lost 0 bases, and 12 bases lay in between. The CDR3 DNA is TGTGCCAGCAGAGCCGGGACAATTAGCAATCAGCCCCAGCATTTT. This encodes CASRAGTISNQPQHF.

This chain joins TRBV28 and TRBJ1-1; 8 bases are a match to TRBD1. Unmatched junction bases numbered 8, after V lost 6 bases and J lost 5 bases. Germline CDR1 and CDR2: MDHEN and SYDVKM. CDR3 length: 14 amino acids. DNA for the CDR3: TGTGCCAGCAGGTTGTCAGGGGGCCGGACTGAAGCTTTCTTT. As protein: CASRLSGGRTEAFF. Together with reference TRBV28 and TRBJ1-1, the CDR3 gives the full variable domain: DVKVTQSSRYLVKRTGEKVFLECVQDMDHENMFWYRQDPGLGLRLIYFSYDVKMKEKGDIPEGYSVSREKKERFSLILESASTNQTSMYLCASRLSGGRTEAFFGQGTRLTVV.

V and J are TRBV7-2 and TRBJ1-2; D perhaps matches TRBD1 (6 bases). Germline V gives CDR1 SGHTA, CDR2 FQGNSA. The V and J ends lost 3 bases and 4 bases respectively, with 9 bases between them. This CDR3 spans 13 amino acids. The CDR3 DNA reads TGTGCCAGCAGCTTGTCGGACAGCTATGGCTACACCTTC. This encodes CASSLSDSYGYTF. Full variable domain (outside the CDR3, taken from reference TRBV7-2 and TRBJ1-2): GAGVSQSPSNKVTEKGKDVELRCDPISGHTALYWYRQSLGQGLEFLIYFQGNSAPDKSGLPSDRFSAERTGGSVSTLTIQRTQQEDSAVYLCASSLSDSYGYTFGSGTRLTVV.